This TCR beta chain was sequenced in a study of T cells in Graves' hyperthyroidism and ophthalmopathy. This CDR3 has 15 amino acids. V lost 5 bases, J lost 4 bases, and 15 bases lay in between. Germline CDR1 is LGHNT and CDR2 is FRNRAP. RNA transcripts yielded amplified TCR beta CDR3 regions. Using the HTBI primer set, a first-round RT-PCR was run on the TCR CDR3. TCRdb independently ran MiXCR on the multiplex PCR reads; one entry per CDR3 protein. The table shows more than 550,000 distinct CDR3 sequences, with 15% to 20% occurring only once. Disease duration under 2 months; hyperthyroidism patients were aged 18 to 65. Uncontrolled infection, other autoimmune disease, pregnancy or lactation excluded patients. Every diagnosis used clinical symptoms, serum thyroxine and TRAb, thyroid ultrasound and orbital computed tomography. The PBMCs were taken from approximately 11 ml of fresh peripheral blood. In its sample, this clonotype was seen many times.

The clonotype was recovered from a man aged 45-65 years with Graves' hyperthyroidism. The chain carries TRBV12-5 and TRBJ2-1; D possibly corresponds to TRBD2 (7 bases). The specimen was blood. The CDR3, as DNA: TGTGCTAGTGGTCCCCGGGGGGCACAGTACAATGAGCAGTTCTTC. It encodes CASGPRGAQYNEQFF. Full variable domain (rest looked up from reference TRBV12-5 and TRBJ2-1): DARVTQTPRHKVTEMGQEVTMRCQPILGHNTVFWYRQTMMQGLELLAYFRNRAPLDDSGMPKDRFSAEMPDATLATLKIQPSEPRDSAVYFCASGPRGAQYNEQFFGPGTRLTVL.